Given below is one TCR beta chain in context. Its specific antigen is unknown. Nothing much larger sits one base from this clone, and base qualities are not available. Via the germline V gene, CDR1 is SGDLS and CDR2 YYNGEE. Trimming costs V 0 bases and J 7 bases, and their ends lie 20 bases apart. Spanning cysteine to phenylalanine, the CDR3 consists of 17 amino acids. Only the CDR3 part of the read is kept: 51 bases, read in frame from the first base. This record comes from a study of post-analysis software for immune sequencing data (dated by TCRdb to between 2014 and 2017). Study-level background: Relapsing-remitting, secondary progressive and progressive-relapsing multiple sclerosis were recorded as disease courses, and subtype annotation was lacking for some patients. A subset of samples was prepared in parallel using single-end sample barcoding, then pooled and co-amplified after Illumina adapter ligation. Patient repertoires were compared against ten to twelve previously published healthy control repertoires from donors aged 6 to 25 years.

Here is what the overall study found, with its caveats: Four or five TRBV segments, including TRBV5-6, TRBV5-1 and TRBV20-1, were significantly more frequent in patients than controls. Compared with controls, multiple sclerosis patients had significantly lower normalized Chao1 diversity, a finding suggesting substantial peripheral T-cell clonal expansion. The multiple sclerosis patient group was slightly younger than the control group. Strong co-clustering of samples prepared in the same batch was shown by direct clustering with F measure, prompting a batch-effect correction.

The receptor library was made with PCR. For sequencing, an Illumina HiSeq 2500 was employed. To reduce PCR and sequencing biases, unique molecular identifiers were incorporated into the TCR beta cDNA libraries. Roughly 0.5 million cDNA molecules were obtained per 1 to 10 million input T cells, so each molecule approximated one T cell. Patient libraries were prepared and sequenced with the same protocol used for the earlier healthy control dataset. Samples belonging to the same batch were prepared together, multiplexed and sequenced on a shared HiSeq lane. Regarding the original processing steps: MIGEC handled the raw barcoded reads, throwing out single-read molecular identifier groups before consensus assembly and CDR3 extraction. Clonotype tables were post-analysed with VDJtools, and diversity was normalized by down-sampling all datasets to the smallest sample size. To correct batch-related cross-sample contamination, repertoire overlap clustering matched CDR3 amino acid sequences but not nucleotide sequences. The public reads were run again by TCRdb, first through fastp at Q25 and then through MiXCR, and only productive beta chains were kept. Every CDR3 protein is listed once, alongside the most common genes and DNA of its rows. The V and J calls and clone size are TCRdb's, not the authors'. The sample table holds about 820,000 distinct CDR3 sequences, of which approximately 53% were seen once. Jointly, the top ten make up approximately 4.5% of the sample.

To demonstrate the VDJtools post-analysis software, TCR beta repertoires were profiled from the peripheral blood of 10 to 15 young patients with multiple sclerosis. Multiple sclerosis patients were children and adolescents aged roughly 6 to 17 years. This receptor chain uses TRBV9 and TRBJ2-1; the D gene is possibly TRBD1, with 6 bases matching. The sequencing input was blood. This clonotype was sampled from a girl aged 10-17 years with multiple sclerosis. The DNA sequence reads TGTGCCAGCAGCGTAGAAATTTGGGGGCAGGGCAAAAATGAGCAGTTCTTC. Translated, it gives CASSVEIWGQGKNEQFF.